Following are 28 T cell receptor beta chains from one sample sequenced in a study of cytomegalovirus exposure and HLA in healthy donors. Use of 60 Vbeta and 13 Jbeta primers characterized the PCR. Clones were read by immunoSEQ multiplex PCR, and TCRdb kept only the in-frame ones, dropping some. Of approximately 150,000 clones in the sample, around four fifths were seen once. Sequencing input: PBMCs. These receptors were obtained from a male donor in good health and CMV-seronegative.

V and J are TRBV7-3 and TRBJ2-1; 9 nucleotides match TRBD2. Germline V gene lookup returns CDR1 SGHTA and CDR2 FQGTGA. Trimming removed 5 bases from V and 9 bases from J; junction bases left unmatched: 14. The CDR3 loop spans 16 amino acids. CDR3 coding DNA: TGTGCCAGCAGCCCCGCCGCCGGGACTAGCAACGGTGAGCAGTTCTTC. It yields the protein CASSPAAGTSNGEQFF.

The chain links TRBV19 to TRBJ1-1; 8 bases line up with TRBD1. This CDR3 is 14 amino acids long. The V segment lost 5 bases and the J segment 6 bases; nucleotides outside the gene matches: 8. The germline gives CDR1 LNHDA, CDR2 SQIVND (reference sequence). The CDR3 spells CASSPGGGWAEAFF. The CDR3 DNA sequence: TGTGCCAGTAGTCCAGGGGGCGGATGGGCTGAAGCTTTCTTT.

The V and J genes are TRBV19 and TRBJ2-5; 8 bases are shared with TRBD2. CDR1 and CDR2 (germline): LNHDA, SQIVND (reference sequence). The trim removed 3 bases at V and 4 bases at J, leaving 10 bases unmatched. The CDR3 is 16 residues long. The CDR3 region is CASSILTGGAPETQYF. CDR3 DNA: TGTGCCAGTAGTATTCTTACGGGGGGGGCGCCAGAGACCCAGTACTTC. The whole variable domain, filled in from reference TRBV19 and TRBJ2-5, reads DGGITQSPKYLFRKEGQNVTLSCEQNLNHDAMYWYRQDPGQGLRLIYYSQIVNDFQKGDIAEGYSVSREKKESFPLTVTSAQKNPTAFYLCASSILTGGAPETQYFGPGTRLLVL.

The chain has TRBV4-2 and TRBJ2-2, with D unresolved. The V end lost 1 base, the J end lost 0 bases, and 6 bases lay between the germline ends. This CDR3 is built from 15 residues. Per germline, CDR1 LGHNA and CDR2 YNFKEQ. CDR3 bases: TGTGCCAGCAGCCAAGGCAGCGCGAACACCGGGGAGCTGTTTTTT. It translates to CASSQGSANTGELFF.

This clone showed up just a few times. The genes are TRBV4-1 and TRBJ2-7; D remains unclear. Germline values: CDR1 MGHRA, CDR2 YSYEKL. The V and J ends lost 6 bases and 0 bases respectively, with 6 bases between them. The CDR3 spans 12 residues. CDR3 loop: CASSPSSYEQYF. CDR3 nucleotides: TGCGCCAGCAGTCCTAGCTCCTACGAGCAGTACTTC.

The chain joins TRBV19 to TRBJ1-4; no clear D gene. V was trimmed by 2 bases and J by 10 bases, leaving 23 bases between them. The CDR3 is made up of 17 amino acids. Germline V lookup: CDR1 LNHDA, CDR2 SQIVND (reference sequence). The DNA of the CDR3 is TGTGCCAGTAGTATATCGGCCCAGGCACCGAAATTGGCAAAACTGTTTTTT. This codes for CASSISAQAPKLAKLFF.

The chain joins TRBV5-6 to TRBJ1-1; TRBD1 matches 8 bases. The germline CDR1 and CDR2 sequences are SGHDT and YYEEEE. CDR3 length: 16 residues. V lost 4 bases to trimming and J lost 5 bases; unmatched junction nucleotides: 13. The chain's CDR3 is CASSVSPYRGTTEAFF. In DNA, the CDR3 is TGTGCCAGCAGCGTCAGCCCATACAGGGGGACGACTGAAGCTTTCTTT.

The CDR3 region has the DNA TGCGCCAGCAGCCAAGCCCGAGGACAGTACACTGAAGCTTTCTTT. Its translation is CASSQARGQYTEAFF. The chain is built from TRBV4-3 and TRBJ1-1, with D possibly being TRBD1 (6 bases). The CDR3 runs 15 residues. The V gene lost 1 base and the J gene lost 3 bases, with 12 bases spanning the gap. Germline loops: CDR1 LGHNA, CDR2 YSLEER.

This chain links TRBV29-1 with TRBJ1-2; D unclear. The CDR3 is 13 residues long. V was clipped by 0 bases and J by 4 bases, with 9 bases between them. The germline gives CDR1 SQVTM, CDR2 ANQGSEA. CDR3 bases: TGCAGCGTTGAAGAGTCCAGATTCTATGGCTACACCTTC. Its protein is CSVEESRFYGYTF.

The rearrangement uses TRBV7-6 and TRBJ2-7; no reliable D call. Germline loops: CDR1 SGHVS, CDR2 FNYEAQ. Trimming stripped 2 bases from V and 0 bases from J, with 8 bases between. The CDR3 consists of 14 residues. The DNA for the CDR3 is TGTGCCAGCAGCTTATCTGAGGCCTCCTACGAGCAGTACTTC. Its protein product is CASSLSEASYEQYF.

This clone came up a few times. V usage is TRBV2 and J usage is TRBJ1-1; TRBD1 is a possible D gene (5 bases). Germline V gives CDR1 SNHLY, CDR2 FYNNEI. Between the trimmed V and J ends, which lost 7 bases and 11 bases, there was a span of 20 bases. CDR3 length: 13 amino acids. This chain's CDR3 is CASNPRGGEDAFF. The CDR3 DNA reads as TGTGCCAGCAACCCGAGGGGAGGGGAAGATGCTTTCTTT.

In its sample, this clone was seen a few times. The chain combines TRBV28 with TRBJ2-3, with D perhaps TRBD2 (6 bases). This CDR3 is built from 12 residues. CDR1 is MDHEN and CDR2 is SYDVKM in the germline V gene. V was cut by 7 bases and J by 4 bases, with 9 bases left in between. The CDR3 DNA follows: TGTGCCAGCAAGGAGGGCGCAGATACGCAGTATTTT. This translates into CASKEGADTQYF.

The J gene is TRBJ2-5, the V gene TRBV15; 8 bases map to TRBD1. Trimming at V came to 1 base and at J to 4 bases, leaving 5 bases not matched to a gene. The CDR3 is 15 amino acids. Looked up from germline, CDR1 is LNHNV and CDR2 is YYDKDF (reference sequence). The CDR3 DNA is TGTGCCACCAGCAGAGGAACAGGGGGTGGAGAGACCCAGTACTTC. Amino acids: CATSRGTGGGETQYF.

Comment on this clone: Other DNA sequences from this sample encode an identical CDR3 as well. This chain joins TRBV2 and TRBJ2-1; 10 bases match TRBD2. The CDR3 loop spans 14 amino acids. Looked up from germline, CDR1 is SNHLY and CDR2 is FYNNEI. Losses at the gene ends were 8 bases for V and 4 bases for J; bases not matched to a gene: 5. The chain's CDR3 is CASRLAGVYNEQFF. CDR3 bases: TGTGCCAGCCGCCTAGCGGGGGTTTACAATGAGCAGTTCTTC.

The chain carries TRBV28 and TRBJ1-6, with 8 positions matching TRBD1. V dropped 2 bases and J dropped 8; count of bases not matched to a gene: 5. The germline gives CDR1 MDHEN, CDR2 SYDVKM. The CDR3 is made up of 15 amino acids. DNA of the CDR3: TGTGCCAGCAGTTTAGAGACAGGGGTGTATTCACCCCTCCACTTT. Its translation is CASSLETGVYSPLHF.

V usage is TRBV5-1 and J usage is TRBJ2-3; TRBD1 agrees at 9 bases. Germline V gives CDR1 SGHRS, CDR2 YFSETQ. The junction had 5 bases not matched to a gene; V was cut back by 6 bases and J by 3 bases. This CDR3 comprises 14 residues. CDR3 nucleotide sequence: TGCGCCAGCACCCGGGACAGGGTAACAGATACGCAGTATTTT. It yields the protein CASTRDRVTDTQYF.

As DNA, the CDR3 is TGTGCCAGCAGCCCCCGCCCGTCCGGGGGGGCCGTCAAAAACATTCAGTACTTC. As protein: CASSPRPSGGAVKNIQYF. The V call is TRBV13, the J call TRBJ2-4; TRBD2 agrees at 8 bases. The CDR3 spans 18 residues. Losses at the gene ends were 5 bases for V and 3 bases for J; bases not matched to a gene: 15. Germline CDR1 reads PRHDT; CDR2 reads FYEKMQ (reference sequence).

V usage is TRBV19 and J usage is TRBJ1-1; D might be TRBD1 (5 bases). V lost 3 bases to trimming and J lost 5 bases, with 19 bases between them. Germline assignment: CDR1 LNHDA and CDR2 SQIVND (reference sequence). CDR3 length: 16 amino acids. CDR3 sequence: CASSILVGRAGTEAFF. The CDR3 DNA reads TGTGCCAGTAGTATTCTGGTTGGCAGGGCGGGGACTGAAGCTTTCTTT.

The rearrangement joins TRBV18 to TRBJ2-1; TRBD1 matches 9 bases. The CDR3 is 16 amino acids. Per germline, CDR1 KGHSH and CDR2 LQKENI. Losses at the gene ends were 2 bases for V and 1 base for J; bases not matched to a gene: 3. The CDR3 sequence: CASSPWGQGSYNEQFF. CDR3 nucleotide sequence: TGTGCCAGCTCACCATGGGGACAGGGATCCTACAATGAGCAGTTCTTC.

The J gene is TRBJ1-3, the V gene TRBV6-1; possibly TRBD1 for D (5 bases). The CDR3 spans 16 residues. Deletions cut 0 bases from V and 3 bases from J, with 12 bases between. Germline assignment: CDR1 MNHNS and CDR2 SASEGT. CDR3 nucleotides: TGTGCCAGCAGTGAAGCGACGGCAGGGAATGGAAACACCATATATTTT. Protein: CASSEATAGNGNTIYF.

The rearrangement joins TRBV5-1 to TRBJ2-6; D gene unclear. The V gene lost 0 bases and the J gene lost 4 bases, with 11 bases spanning the gap. The germline gives CDR1 SGHRS, CDR2 YFSETQ. This CDR3 comprises 16 residues. The CDR3 is CASSLALRMGANVLTF. CDR3 sequence (DNA): TGCGCCAGCAGCTTGGCGCTCAGGATGGGGGCCAACGTCCTGACTTTC. The variable domain in full, with the rest retrieved from reference TRBV5-1 and TRBJ2-6, is KAGVTQTPRYLIKTRGQQVTLSCSPISGHRSVSWYQQTPGQGLQFLFEYFSETQRNKGNFPGRFSGRQFSNSRSEMNVSTLELGDSALYLCASSLALRMGANVLTFGAGSRLTVL.

The rearrangement uses TRBV29-1 and TRBJ2-7; 9 bases match TRBD1. CDR3 length: 15 residues. Trimming took 6 bases from V and 6 from J; bases not matched to a gene: 15. Germline CDR1 and CDR2: SQVTM and ANQGSEA. Here the CDR3 DNA reads TGCAGCGTCAAGCCCGGGACAGGGAATTCCCTCGAGCAGTACTTC. Residues: CSVKPGTGNSLEQYF.

The chain has TRBV27 and TRBJ1-1, with D possibly matching TRBD1 (6 bases). The germline V gene encodes CDR1 MNHEY and CDR2 SMNVEV (reference sequence). V was clipped by 6 bases and J by 7 bases, with 15 bases between them. The CDR3 runs to 13 residues. The CDR3 sequence is CASRQGIGNEAFF. In nucleotides, the CDR3 is TGTGCCAGCAGACAGGGTATCGGAAATGAAGCTTTCTTT.

Details on this clone: One end of the junction is discordant with germline, which a read error may explain. The J gene is TRBJ2-7, the V gene TRBV5-8, with D maybe TRBD2 (5 bases). The CDR3 totals 13 residues. Germline lookup yields CDR1 SGHTS and CDR2 YDEGEE. The CDR3, as DNA: TGTGCCAGCAGCTTGGCCGGGATTCAGAAGCCCAGGTTC. Its protein is CASSLAGIQKPRF.

The CDR3 loop reads CASSIVGPSGATYNEQFF. The CDR3 DNA sequence: TGTGCCAGTAGTATAGTTGGTCCTAGCGGGGCGACCTACAATGAGCAGTTCTTC. The chain recombines TRBV19 with TRBJ2-1, with 9 bases aligning to TRBD2. The CDR3 sequence is 18 residues long. J lost 2 bases, V lost 1 base, and 9 bases had no gene match. Looked up from germline, CDR1 is LNHDA and CDR2 is SQIVND (reference sequence).

The V and J genes are TRBV18 and TRBJ2-5; 7 positions match TRBD2. The J call is doubtful: the DNA matches TRBJ2-7 better. CDR1 and CDR2 (germline): KGHSH, LQKENI. This CDR3 contains 14 residues. CDR3 loop: CASSRAGPTYEQYF. The CDR3 region has the DNA TGTGCCAGCTCCAGAGCGGGGCCCACCTACGAGCAGTACTTC.

The CDR3 here is CASSPVIASTRGGNTIYF. The CDR3 nucleotides read TGTGCCAGCAGCCCTGTCATCGCCTCTACTCGGGGGGGAAACACCATATATTTT. The J gene is TRBJ1-3, the V gene TRBV9, with a weak D call TRBD1 (5 bases). CDR1 SGDLS and CDR2 YYNGEE come from the germline V gene. V lost 4 bases and J 4 bases, leaving 24 bases between the germline ends. CDR3 length: 18 amino acids. The full variable domain, in which reference TRBV9 and TRBJ1-3 provide the parts outside the CDR3, is DSGVTQTPKHLITATGQRVTLRCSPRSGDLSVYWYQQSLDQGLQFLIQYYNGEERAKGNILERFSAQQFPDLHSELNLSSLELGDSALYFCASSPVIASTRGGNTIYFGEGSWLTVV.

The rearrangement links TRBV13 to TRBJ1-1; a weak D match, TRBD1 (5 bases). Per germline, CDR1 PRHDT and CDR2 FYEKMQ (reference sequence). The CDR3 is made up of 15 amino acids. V lost 5 bases and J 5 bases, leaving 18 bases between the germline ends. CDR3 sequence: CASSPYTGEWTEAFF. CDR3 DNA sequence: TGTGCCAGCAGCCCCTACACGGGGGAGTGGACTGAAGCTTTCTTT.